The clone carrying this TCR beta chain was counted only a few times. The antigen is unknown. The CDR3 totals 11 residues. Trimming stripped 10 bases from V and 3 bases from J, with 9 bases between. Germline V gene data show CDR1 as MNHEY and CDR2 as SMNVEV (reference sequence). This record belongs to a study of PD-1 blockade in classical Hodgkin lymphoma. General study points: As was reported, newly diagnosed patients showed lower baseline TCR diversity than healthy donors did. Compared with baseline, CD4+ but not CD8+ TCR diversity had risen significantly by C4D1. Nothing has yet pinned down what causes the repertoire differences, possibly disease activity or prior therapy. Exclusion removed patients who began nivolumab under 1 year after ASCT.

The protocol was immunoSEQ multiplex PCR, while the TCRdb copy is restricted to in-frame clones and leaves out a portion. The sample holds 15,000 to 20,000 clones; approximately 72% are singletons and the top ten take more than 2%. Time point defined: cycle 4 day 1 (C4D1), after more than five weeks of nivolumab. Every patient had relapsed following autologous stem cell transplantation, and cohorts differed in brentuximab vedotin exposure. Thawed PBMCs underwent magnetic negative selection to yield purified CD4+ T cells. The sample consisted of CD4+ T cells from blood, taken before the fourth cycle of nivolumab. The chain carries TRBV27 and TRBJ1-1, with D uncertain. The clonotype was recovered from a human donor with classical Hodgkin lymphoma. CDR3 residues: CATGRDTEAFF. CDR3 coding DNA: TGTGCCACCGGCCGGGACACTGAAGCTTTCTTT.